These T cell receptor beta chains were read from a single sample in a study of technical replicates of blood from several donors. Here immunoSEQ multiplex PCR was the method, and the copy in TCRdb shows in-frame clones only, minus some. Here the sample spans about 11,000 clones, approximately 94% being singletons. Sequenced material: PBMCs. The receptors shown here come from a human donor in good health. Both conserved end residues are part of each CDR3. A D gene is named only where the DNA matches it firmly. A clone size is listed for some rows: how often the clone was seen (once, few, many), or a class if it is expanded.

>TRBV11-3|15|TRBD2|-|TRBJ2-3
TGTGCCAGCAGCTTAACGGGAGGGGACCCAGATACGCAGTATTTT
CASSLTGGDPDTQYF
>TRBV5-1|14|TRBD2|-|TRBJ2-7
TGCGCCAGCAGCCATACAGCGGGAGTGGACGAGCAGTACTTC
CASSHTAGVDEQYF
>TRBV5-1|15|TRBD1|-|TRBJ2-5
TGCGCCAGCAGCCTCACAGGGGGGTACCAAGAGACCCAGTACTTC
CASSLTGGYQETQYF
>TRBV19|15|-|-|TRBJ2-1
TGTGCCAGTAGTATTATCCTCAGCTCCTACAATGAGCAGTTCTTC
CASSIILSSYNEQFF
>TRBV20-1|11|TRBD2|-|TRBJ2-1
TGCAGTGCTAGAGAGCGGGAGGGTTCAGTCTTC
CSAREREGSVF
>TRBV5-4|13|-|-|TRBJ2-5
TGTGCCAGCAGTTGGGACTTAGGAGAGACCCAGTACTTC
CASSWDLGETQYF
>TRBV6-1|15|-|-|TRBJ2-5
TGTGCCAGCACCAGTACAGGGAGGGGCGGAGAGACCCAGTACTTC
CASTSTGRGGETQYF
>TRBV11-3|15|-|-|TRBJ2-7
TGTGCCAGCAGCTTGACAGGAATTGGCTCCTACGAGCAGTACTTC
CASSLTGIGSYEQYF
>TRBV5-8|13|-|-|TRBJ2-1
TGTGCCAGCAGCGCGGACTACGGCGGAGAGCAGTTCTTC
CASSADYGGEQFF
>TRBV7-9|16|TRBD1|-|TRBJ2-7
TGTGCCAGCAGCCTCCCAATTGGGGACAGGGGTTACGAGCAGTACTTC
CASSLPIGDRGYEQYF
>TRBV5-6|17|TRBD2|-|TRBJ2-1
TGTGCCAGCAGCTTAAGACTAGCGTCAAGCTCCTACAATGAGCAGTTCTTC
CASSLRLASSSYNEQFF
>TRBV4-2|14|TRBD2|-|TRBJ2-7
TGTGCCAGCAGCCAAGGGTCGGGAGGGGATGAGCAGTACTTC
CASSQGSGGDEQYF
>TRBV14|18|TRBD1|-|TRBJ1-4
TGTGCCAGCAGCCACAATCGGGACAGGGGAGCTGTTAATGAAAAACTGTTTTTT
CASSHNRDRGAVNEKLFF
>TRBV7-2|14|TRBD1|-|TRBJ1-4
TGTGCCAGCAGCTCCGGGACAGTTAATGAAAAACTGTTTTTT
CASSSGTVNEKLFF
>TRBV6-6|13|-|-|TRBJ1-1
TGTGCCAGCAGTCAGGTGGGGAACACTGAAGCTTTCTTT
CASSQVGNTEAFF
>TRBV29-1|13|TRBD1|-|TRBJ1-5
TGCAGCGGACTCGGGACAGGGGGACGACCCCAGCATTTT
CSGLGTGGRPQHF
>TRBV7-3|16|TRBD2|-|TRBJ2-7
TGTGCCAGCAGCATGGCCCCTAGCGGGAGGATAAACGAGCAGTACTTC
CASSMAPSGRINEQYF
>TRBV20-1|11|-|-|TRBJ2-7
TGCAGTGCTAGTCAACGGGGCGAGCAGTACTTC
CSASQRGEQYF
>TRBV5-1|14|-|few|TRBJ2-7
TGCGCCAGCACGACTGGGGGGAGCTCCTACGAGCAGTACTTC
CASTTGGSSYEQYF
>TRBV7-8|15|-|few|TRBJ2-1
TGTGCCAGCAGCTTACTTCTTGGTTCTCGGGATGAGCAGTTCTTC
CASSLLLGSRDEQFF
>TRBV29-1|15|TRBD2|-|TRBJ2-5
TGCAGCGTCCGGAGGGGACTAGCGGGAGGAGAGACCCAGTACTTC
CSVRRGLAGGETQYF
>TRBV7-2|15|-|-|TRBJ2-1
TGTGCCAGCAGCTTAGATAGCGGAGGGTACAATGAGCAGTTCTTC
CASSLDSGGYNEQFF
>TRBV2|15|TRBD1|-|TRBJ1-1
TGTGCCAGCAGTACCTATTCCGGGACAGACACTGAAGCTTTCTTT
CASSTYSGTDTEAFF
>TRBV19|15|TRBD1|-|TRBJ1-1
TGTGCCAGTAGTGACCCCGGACAGGGGAACACTGAAGCTTTCTTT
CASSDPGQGNTEAFF
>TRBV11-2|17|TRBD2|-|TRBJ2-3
TGTGCCAGCAGCTTAGGGTCACTAGCGGGAGAGGGGGATACGCAGTATTTT
CASSLGSLAGEGDTQYF
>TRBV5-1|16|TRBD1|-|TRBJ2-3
TGCGCCAGCAGCTTGGATCAGGGGGCCGGGACAGATACGCAGTATTTT
CASSLDQGAGTDTQYF
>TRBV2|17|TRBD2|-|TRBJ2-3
TGTGCCATGGGACTAGCGGGAGGCCCTGATCGCACAGATACGCAGTATTTT
CAMGLAGGPDRTDTQYF
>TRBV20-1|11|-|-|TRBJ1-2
TGCAGTGCTCCCGGGACTCTCAGCTACACCTTC
CSAPGTLSYTF
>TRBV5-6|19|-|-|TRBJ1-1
TGTGCCAGCAGCTTGGGGGGGTACGGGGGAATGTGGCGCGACACTGAAGCTTTCTTT
CASSLGGYGGMWRDTEAFF
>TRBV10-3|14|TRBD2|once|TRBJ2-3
TGTGCCATCAGTGATAGTGGGAGGGAGAATACGCAGTATTTT
CAISDSGRENTQYF
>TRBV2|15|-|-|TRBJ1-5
TGTGCCAGCAGCCAACACGGAGAGGGCAATCAGCCCCAGCATTTT
CASSQHGEGNQPQHF
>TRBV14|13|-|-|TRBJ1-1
TGTGCCAGCAGCCAAGATCTTAGGAGAGAAGCTTTCTTT
CASSQDLRREAFF
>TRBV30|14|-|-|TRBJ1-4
TGTGCCTGGAGTGTACTTCGGGAGGGTGCAAAACTGTTTTTT
CAWSVLREGAKLFF
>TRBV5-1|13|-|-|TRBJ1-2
TGCGCCAGCAGCTTGAACGGTAACTATGGCTACACCTTC
CASSLNGNYGYTF
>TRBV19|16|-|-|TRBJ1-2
TGTGCCAGTAGTATAGATGCGCGTCGTGTCATCCTTGGCTACACCTTC
CASSIDARRVILGYTF
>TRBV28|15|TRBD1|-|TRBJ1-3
TGTGCCAGCAGTACACAGGGGCGCTCTGGAAACACCATATATTTT
CASSTQGRSGNTIYF
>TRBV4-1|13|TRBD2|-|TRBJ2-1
TGCGCCAGCAGCCAAGATAGGGGACTAGCAGTGTTCTTC
CASSQDRGLAVFF
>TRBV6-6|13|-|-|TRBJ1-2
TGTGCCAGCAGCGATTCAGGAGGTGACGGCTACACCTTC
CASSDSGGDGYTF
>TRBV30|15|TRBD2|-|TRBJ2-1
TGTGCCTGGAGTTCTCCTAGCGGTATCGGTCGAGAGCAGTTCTTC
CAWSSPSGIGREQFF
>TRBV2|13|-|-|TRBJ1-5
TGTGCCAGCAGTGGGCCGGACTATCAGCCCCAGCATTTT
CASSGPDYQPQHF
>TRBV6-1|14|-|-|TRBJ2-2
TGTGCCAGCAGTGAAAAGGGAGACACCGGGGAGCTGTTTTTT
CASSEKGDTGELFF
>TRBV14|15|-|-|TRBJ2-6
TGTGCCAGCAGCTACCACCGGTCGGGGGCCAACGTCCTGACTTTC
CASSYHRSGANVLTF
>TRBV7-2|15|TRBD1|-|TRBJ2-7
TGTGCCAGCAGCCCACCGCCCGGGACAGCCTACGAGCAGTACTTC
CASSPPPGTAYEQYF
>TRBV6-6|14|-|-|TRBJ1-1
TGTGCCAGCAGTTACCAGACAGAGAACACTGAAGCTTTCTTT
CASSYQTENTEAFF